This T cell receptor beta chain was retrieved from a study of blood T cells in healthy people across ages. A second PCR, run for roughly 7 to 11 cycles, used a sample-barcoded 5' primer plus a J-beta primer mix. A template-switch adaptor that had 12 random nucleotides put a tag on each cDNA molecule. Each CDR3 protein gets one entry after TCRdb re-called the 5' RACE reads with MiXCR. The sample has 450,000 to 700,000 distinct CDR3 sequences; about 26% are singletons. This clonotype showed up just a few times. The CDR3 is made up of 14 amino acids. V was clipped by 8 bases and J by 2 bases, with 16 bases between them. Germline values: CDR1 SGHTA, CDR2 FQGNSA. Peripheral blood from each donor was collected in a volume of 9.5 to 10 milliliters. No fewer than 6 million PBMCs went into each sample.

This clonotype was sampled from a woman aged 70-85 years in good health. Sequenced: blood. This sequence joins TRBV7-2 and TRBJ2-7; D gene unclear. The CDR3 DNA sequence: TGTGCCAGCGGGCCGGGTCTCAAAGCCTACGAGCAGTACTTC. It specifies CASGPGLKAYEQYF.